The 12 T cell receptor beta chains below come from one sample, sequenced in a study of T cell responses to AZD1222 COVID-19 vaccine. TCRdb keeps only in-frame clones here, not all; method: immunoSEQ multiplex PCR. The data show fewer than 150,000 clones, around nine tenths seen once. The sample was peripheral blood, taken on day 0 of AZD1222 vaccination. The source is an adult in good health.

CDR3 protein: CASSSSGGPYNEQFF. The DNA for the CDR3 is TGTGCCAGTAGTTCTAGCGGGGGACCCTACAATGAGCAGTTCTTC. V usage is TRBV19 and J usage is TRBJ2-1; 10 nucleotides line up with TRBD2. The CDR3 loop spans 15 amino acids. Germline V CDR1 and CDR2: LNHDA, SQIVND (reference sequence). The V segment lost 5 bases and the J segment 2 bases; nucleotides outside the gene matches: 3.

The V and J genes are TRBV5-6 and TRBJ2-1; TRBD2 is a possible D gene (5 bases). CDR3 length: 12 residues. The germline CDR1 and CDR2 sequences are SGHDT and YYEEEE. The V end lost 1 base, the J end lost 9 bases, and 8 bases lay between the germline ends. The CDR3 region has the DNA TGTGCCAGCAGCTTGAGGGCGGGTGAGCAGTTCTTC. Translating it yields CASSLRAGEQFF. Based on the CDR3 plus reference TRBV5-6 and TRBJ2-1, the full variable domain is DAGVTQSPTHLIKTRGQQVTLRCSPKSGHDTVSWYQQALGQGPQFIFQYYEEEERQRGNFPDRFSGHQFPNYSSELNVNALLLGDSALYLCASSLRAGEQFFGPGTRLTVL.

The J gene is TRBJ2-5, the V gene TRBV7-3; TRBD2 agrees at 7 bases. There are 17 residues in the CDR3. The ends lost 0 bases at V and 5 bases at J; junction bases unmatched: 12. Germline CDR1 SGHTA, CDR2 FQGTGA. CDR3 region: CASSLTGGGFSTETQYF. Written as DNA, the CDR3 is TGTGCCAGCAGCTTAACCGGCGGGGGTTTCTCAACGGAGACCCAGTACTTC.

This rearrangement joins TRBV9 to TRBJ1-2; D is unresolved. Looked up from germline, CDR1 is SGDLS and CDR2 is YYNGEE. V lost 0 bases and J 5 bases, leaving 8 bases between the germline ends. This CDR3 has 13 amino acids. CDR3: CASSVVQLYGYTF. The CDR3 DNA is TGTGCCAGCAGCGTAGTACAATTATATGGCTACACCTTC. The variable domain in full, with the rest retrieved from reference TRBV9 and TRBJ1-2, is DSGVTQTPKHLITATGQRVTLRCSPRSGDLSVYWYQQSLDQGLQFLIQYYNGEERAKGNILERFSAQQFPDLHSELNLSSLELGDSALYFCASSVVQLYGYTFGSGTRLTVV.

The chain recombines TRBV18 with TRBJ1-4; D may be TRBD1 (5 bases). The V end was cut by 2 bases, the J end by 7 bases, with 14 bases between. Germline-derived CDR1 and CDR2 are KGHSH and LQKENI. The CDR3 consists of 15 residues. The CDR3 DNA follows: TGTGCCAGCTCACCAGGCGGGACTGGGGCTGAAAAACTGTTTTTT. Translated: CASSPGGTGAEKLFF.

This CDR3 reads CASTPGQLSYEQYF. The CDR3 nucleotides read TGTGCCAGCACCCCGGGACAACTCTCCTACGAGCAGTACTTC. V usage is TRBV28 and J usage is TRBJ2-7, with D possibly TRBD1 on 6 matching bases. CDR1 and CDR2 from the germline V gene are MDHEN and SYDVKM. V shed 7 bases and J shed 0 bases, with 13 bases lying between them. This CDR3 spans 14 amino acids.

This clone was detected only a few times. V and J are TRBV23-1 and TRBJ1-5; perhaps TRBD1 as D (6 bases). TRBV23-1 is placed among ORFs of uncertain function. The CDR3 is made up of 15 amino acids. V was trimmed by 7 bases and J by 0 bases, leaving 13 bases between them. The CDR3 nucleotides read TGCGCCAGCATCCCACAGGGATATAGCAATCAGCCCCAGCATTTT. The encoded protein is CASIPQGYSNQPQHF.

The CDR3 loop reads CASSYAGGNTEAFF. CDR3 bases: TGTGCCAGCAGTTATGCAGGGGGAAACACTGAAGCTTTCTTT. The chain is built from TRBV6-5 and TRBJ1-1; 7 positions match TRBD1. Germline assignment: CDR1 MNHEY and CDR2 SVGAGI. J gave up 2 bases and V 3 bases, and 3 bases lay outside the gene matches. CDR3 length: 14 residues.

The V call is TRBV30, the J call TRBJ2-7, with TRBD1 identical over 8 bases. CDR1 is GTSNPN, CDR2 SVGIG, per germline (reference sequence). This CDR3 has 13 amino acids. V lost 0 bases and J lost 7; bases outside the gene matches: 5. Here the CDR3 DNA reads TGTGCCTGGAGTGTGGCAGGGGGCCCAGAGCAGTACTTC. Translated: CAWSVAGGPEQYF.

The chain has TRBV3-1 (or the pseudogene TRBV3-2) and TRBJ1-4, with a possible D match to TRBD1 (5 bases). V gave up 3 bases and J gave up 0 bases, with 11 bases separating them. The germline V gene encodes CDR1 LGHDT and CDR2 YNNKEL (reference sequence). The CDR3 has 16 amino acids. CDR3 nucleotides: TGTGCCAGCAGCCATAGACAGTCCCCAACTAATGAAAAACTGTTTTTT. As protein: CASSHRQSPTNEKLFF.

This clone was observed once. The rearrangement uses TRBV19 and TRBJ2-3; D is undetermined. There are 14 residues in the CDR3. Trimming cost V 4 bases and J 3 bases, with 11 bases left between them. The germline CDR1 and CDR2 sequences are LNHDA and SQIVND (reference sequence). CDR3 in DNA: TGTGCCAGTAGTACCCGGACGTTAACAGATACGCAGTATTTT. Residues: CASSTRTLTDTQYF.

In DNA form, the CDR3 reads TGTGCCTGGAGTGTAAGGCAGGGACTGTCTGGAAACACCATATATTTT. It is translated as CAWSVRQGLSGNTIYF. This rearrangement joins TRBV30 to TRBJ1-3; D may be TRBD1 (5 bases). Between the trimmed V and J ends, which lost 0 bases and 1 base, there was a span of 13 bases. The CDR3 runs 16 residues. The germline V gene has CDR1 GTSNPN and CDR2 SVGIG (reference sequence).